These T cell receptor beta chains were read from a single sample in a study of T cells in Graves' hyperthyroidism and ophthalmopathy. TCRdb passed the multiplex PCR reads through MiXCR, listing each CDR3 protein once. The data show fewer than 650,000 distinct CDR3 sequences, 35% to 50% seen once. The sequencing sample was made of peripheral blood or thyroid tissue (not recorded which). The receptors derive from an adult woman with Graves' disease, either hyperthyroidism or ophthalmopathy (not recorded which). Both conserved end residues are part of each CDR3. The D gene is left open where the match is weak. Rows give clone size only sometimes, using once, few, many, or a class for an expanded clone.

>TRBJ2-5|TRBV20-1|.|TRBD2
TGCAGTGCCTTCCCTGGGCTAGCGGGAGAGACCCAGTACTTC
CSAFPGLAGETQYF
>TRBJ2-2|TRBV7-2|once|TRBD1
TGTGCCAGCAGGTTAACCCCAGGGACAGCGAACACCGGGGAGCTGTTTTTT
CASRLTPGTANTGELFF
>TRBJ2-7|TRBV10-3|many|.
TGTGCCACCTCAGAGGGTTTCCACGAGCAGTACTTC
CATSEGFHEQYF
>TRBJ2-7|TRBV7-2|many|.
TGTGCCAGCTCACCAACAGGCGACGAGCAGTACTTC
CASSPTGDEQYF
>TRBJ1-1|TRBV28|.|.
TGTGCCAGCAGTTTCCCCGGGACACTGAACACTGAAGCTTTCTTT
CASSFPGTLNTEAFF
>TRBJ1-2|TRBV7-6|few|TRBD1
TGTGCCAGCAGCTTAGGACAGGGGTCCTCAGGCTACACCTTC
CASSLGQGSSGYTF
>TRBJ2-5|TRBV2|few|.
TGTGCCAGCACGGGGACTCCTCAAGAGGCCCAGTACTTC
CASTGTPQEAQYF
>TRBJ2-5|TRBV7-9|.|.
TGTGCCAGCACCCACAGGGCAAAAGAGACCCAGTACTTC
CASTHRAKETQYF
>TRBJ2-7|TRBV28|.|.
TGTGCCAGCAGGGATCTCTACGAGCAGTACTTC
CASRDLYEQYF
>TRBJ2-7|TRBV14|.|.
TGTGCCAGCAGCCAACGGCTAGCCTACGAGCAGTACTTC
CASSQRLAYEQYF
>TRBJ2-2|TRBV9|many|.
TGTGCCAGCAGCGTAGCGACTGGACCCGGGGAGCTGTTTTTT
CASSVATGPGELFF
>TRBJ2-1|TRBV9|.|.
TGTGCCAGCAGCGCCCGGGACTCGGCCTACAATGAGCAGTTCTTC
CASSARDSAYNEQFF
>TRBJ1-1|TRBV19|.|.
TGTGCCAGGGGGTCAGGGTTAGCTGAAGCTTTCTTT
CARGSGLAEAFF
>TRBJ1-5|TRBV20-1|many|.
TGCAGTGCTAGCACCCAGGGTTTCCAGCCCCAGCATTTT
CSASTQGFQPQHF
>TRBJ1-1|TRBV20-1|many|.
TGCAGTGCTAGTCAGACCTCGGCGGTCACTGAAGCTTTCTTT
CSASQTSAVTEAFF
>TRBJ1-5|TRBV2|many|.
TGTGCCAGCAAGGAGGAGGGCAATCAGCCCCAGCATTTT
CASKEEGNQPQHF
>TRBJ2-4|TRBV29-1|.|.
TGCAGCGTTGAAGATATGGGACCGAAAAACATTCAGTACTTC
CSVEDMGPKNIQYF
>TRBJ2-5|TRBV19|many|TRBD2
TGTGCCAGTAGTATCGGGGGAATCCTAGCGGCCCAAGAGACCCAGTACTTC
CASSIGGILAAQETQYF
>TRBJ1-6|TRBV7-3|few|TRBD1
TGTGCCAGCAGCTTCACCGACAGGGAACAGAATTCACCCCTCCACTTT
CASSFTDREQNSPLHF
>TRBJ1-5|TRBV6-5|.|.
TGTGCCAGCAGTGTCAACGGTCCCGAGCATTTT
CASSVNGPEHF
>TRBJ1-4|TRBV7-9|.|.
.
CASSLGGLMKNCFF
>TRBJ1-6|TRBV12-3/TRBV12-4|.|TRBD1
TGTGCCAGCAGCAAGACAGGGGTTACTGGTTCACCCCTCCACTTT
CASSKTGVTGSPLHF
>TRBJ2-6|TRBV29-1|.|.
TGCAGCGTTGTTTTGCAGGGTAACTCTGGGGCCAACGTCCTGACTTTC
CSVVLQGNSGANVLTF
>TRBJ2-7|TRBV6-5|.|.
TGTGCCAGCAGCTTCCAGGAGGCGTACGAGCAGTACTTC
CASSFQEAYEQYF
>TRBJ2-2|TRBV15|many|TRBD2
TGTGCCACCAGCAGAGATCCCGCTAGCGGAGTCACCGGGGAGCTGTTTTTT
CATSRDPASGVTGELFF
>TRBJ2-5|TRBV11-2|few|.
TGTGCCAGCAGGCCACGGACAGCAGAGACCCAGTACTTC
CASRPRTAETQYF
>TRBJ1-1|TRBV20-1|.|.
TGCAGTGCTAGAGTGTCAGGGAGGGACACTGAAGCTTTCTTT
CSARVSGRDTEAFF
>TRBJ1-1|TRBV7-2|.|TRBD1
TGTACCAGCAGCTTGGGACAGTACACTGAAGCTTTCTTT
CTSSLGQYTEAFF
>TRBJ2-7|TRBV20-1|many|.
TGCAGTGCCGAAGGACAAACCTACGAGCAGTACTTC
CSAEGQTYEQYF
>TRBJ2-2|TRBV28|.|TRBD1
TGTGCCAGCAGTAGAGAACCAGGGGGCCCCGGGGAGCTGTTTTTT
CASSREPGGPGELFF
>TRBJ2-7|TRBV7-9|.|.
TGTGCCAGCAGCTCCACCTGGCCAGGGGACGGATACGAGCAGTACTTC
CASSSTWPGDGYEQYF
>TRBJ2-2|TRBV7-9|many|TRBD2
TGTGCCAGCAGCGCGGTGCGGGGGGCGCATACCGGGGAGCTGTTTTTT
CASSAVRGAHTGELFF
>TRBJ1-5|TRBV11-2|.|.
TGTGCCAGCAGCTTAGGCCGCGTTGCGGGGATGGAGCCCCAGCATTTT
CASSLGRVAGMEPQHF
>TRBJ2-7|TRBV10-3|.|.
TGTGCCAGTAAGCTTGCCGTCTGGTCCTACGAGCAGTACTTC
CASKLAVWSYEQYF
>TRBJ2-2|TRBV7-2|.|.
TGTGCCAGCAGCTGTAGCTGGTTCACCGGGGAGCTGTTTTTT
CASSCSWFTGELFF
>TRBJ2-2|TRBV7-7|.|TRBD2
TGTGCCACCTGGACTAGCGGGGGAGGAACCGGGGAGCTGTTTTTT
CATWTSGGGTGELFF
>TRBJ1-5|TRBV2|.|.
TGTGCCAGCGCCGACAGTAATCAGCCCCAGCATTTT
CASADSNQPQHF
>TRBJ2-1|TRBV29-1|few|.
TGCAGCGTTGGGGAGGTCTCCCACAATGAGCAGTTCTTC
CSVGEVSHNEQFF
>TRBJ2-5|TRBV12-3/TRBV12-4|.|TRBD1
TGTGCCAGCAGTTGGCCGGGACGTACAGGGGCCCAGTACTTC
CASSWPGRTGAQYF
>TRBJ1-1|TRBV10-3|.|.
TGTGCCATCAGTGAGCCCCAGGGAAACACTGAAGCTTTCTTT
CAISEPQGNTEAFF
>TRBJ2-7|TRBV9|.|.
TGTGCCTCCGGGGGCGACTCTTACGAGCAGTACTTC
CASGGDSYEQYF
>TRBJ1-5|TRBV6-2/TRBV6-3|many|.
TGTGCCAGCAGTTACCGGGGATTAGTTGGTATGAATCAGCCCCAGCATTTT
CASSYRGLVGMNQPQHF